These 19 T cell receptor beta chains were sequenced from one sample in a study of blood T cell repertoires in COVID-19. The assay was immunoSEQ multiplex PCR, and TCRdb's table has in-frame clones only and misses some. Altogether over 50,000 clones are present, around 73% being singletons, with the ten largest covering about 20%. Sequenced material: peripheral blood. The receptor source for this set is a man at least 80 years old with active or convalescent COVID-19.

This chain joins TRBV5-1 and TRBJ2-2, with TRBD1 matching 7 bases. Germline trimming cut 0 bases from V and 5 bases from J; bases unmatched to any gene: 4. The CDR3 totals 15 residues. CDR1 SGHRS and CDR2 YFSETQ come from the germline V gene. The CDR3 sequence is CASSLGTGPTGELFF. The CDR3 DNA follows: TGCGCCAGCAGCTTGGGGACAGGACCGACCGGGGAGCTGTTTTTT.

This clone was counted a few times. The genes are TRBV7-3 and TRBJ2-2; a possible D gene is TRBD1 (6 bases). This CDR3 region has 15 residues. Germline CDR1 SGHTA, CDR2 FQGTGA. V lost 0 bases, J lost 3 bases, and 8 bases lay in between. This chain's CDR3 is CASSLTGGDTGELFF. For the CDR3, the DNA is TGTGCCAGCAGCTTAACAGGGGGAGACACCGGGGAGCTGTTTTTT. Variable domain in full (rest from reference TRBV7-3 and TRBJ2-2): GAGVSQTPSNKVTEKGKYVELRCDPISGHTALYWYRQSLGQGPEFLIYFQGTGAADDSGLPNDRFFAVRPEGSVSTLKIQRTERGDSAVYLCASSLTGGDTGELFFGEGSRLTVL.

The genes are TRBV5-1 and TRBJ2-7; 9 bases line up with TRBD1. Germline lookup yields CDR1 SGHRS and CDR2 YFSETQ. The CDR3 is 14 amino acids. The J segment lost 4 bases and the V segment lost 0 bases, leaving 2 bases of the junction unmatched. The CDR3 DNA reads as TGCGCCAGCAGCTTGGCAGGACAGGGGTACGAGCAGTACTTC. It codes for CASSLAGQGYEQYF. Full variable domain (outside the CDR3, taken from reference TRBV5-1 and TRBJ2-7): KAGVTQTPRYLIKTRGQQVTLSCSPISGHRSVSWYQQTPGQGLQFLFEYFSETQRNKGNFPGRFSGRQFSNSRSEMNVSTLELGDSALYLCASSLAGQGYEQYFGPGTRLTVT.

The rearrangement links TRBV9 to TRBJ1-1; TRBD1 matches 7 bases. Germline V gene data show CDR1 as SGDLS and CDR2 as YYNGEE. With V trimmed by 0 bases and J by 1 base, 6 bases remained unmatched. The CDR3 loop spans 16 amino acids. CDR3 coding DNA: TGTGCCAGCAGCGTAGGAACCGGGACAGCGAACACTGAAGCTTTCTTT. Its protein is CASSVGTGTANTEAFF.

This clone was seen more than once but under ten times. The chain combines TRBV7-4 with TRBJ2-4; 7 bases align to TRBD2. The CDR3 extends over 19 amino acids. Germline V gene lookup returns CDR1 SGHVT and CDR2 SQSDAQ. After removal of 2 bases from V and 6 bases from J, the junction contained 19 bases not matched to a gene. CDR3 in DNA: TGTGCCAGCAGCTTACCCTGGGAGGGCTCCTGTTGGAACAGAAACATTCAGTACTTC. Translated: CASSLPWEGSCWNRNIQYF.

This rearrangement joins TRBV5-4 to TRBJ2-2, with D possibly matching TRBD2 (5 bases). Per germline, CDR1 SGHNT and CDR2 YYREEE (reference sequence). V was cut by 4 bases and J by 6 bases, with 19 bases left in between. The CDR3 contains 16 residues. The CDR3 nucleotides read TGTGCCAGCAGCCTGAACGGGGTCGGGTACCCCGGGGAGCTGTTTTTT. Encoded protein: CASSLNGVGYPGELFF.

V gene TRBV4-2 combines with J gene TRBJ2-7, with D perhaps matching TRBD1 (6 bases). The CDR3 is made up of 17 amino acids. Trimming left V 3 bases short and J 3 bases short, with 21 bases between. The germline V gene has CDR1 LGHNA and CDR2 YNFKEQ. As DNA, the CDR3 is TGTGCCAGCAGCCATGCATTAGGGACACCTACTTTCTACGAGCAGTACTTC. Its translation is CASSHALGTPTFYEQYF.

The chain recombines TRBV3-1 (or the pseudogene TRBV3-2) with TRBJ1-4; D may be TRBD1 (5 bases). Germline CDR1 reads LGHDT; CDR2 reads YNNKEL (reference sequence). V dropped 0 bases and J dropped 8 bases, with 16 bases sitting between them. The CDR3 runs 16 residues. DNA of the CDR3: TGTGCCAGCAGCCAAGATATGCCAGGGTTACGGGAAAAACTGTTTTTT. This sequence encodes CASSQDMPGLREKLFF.

The J gene is TRBJ1-5, the V gene TRBV19, with D hard to call. Trimming took 6 bases from V and 3 from J, leaving 6 bases between them. The CDR3 extends over 12 amino acids. Germline lookup yields CDR1 LNHDA and CDR2 SQIVND (reference sequence). CDR3 in DNA: TGTGCCAGTAGGACTTCCAATCAGCCCCAGCATTTT. Protein product: CASRTSNQPQHF.

This chain joins TRBV5-1 and TRBJ2-7, with 12 nucleotides matching TRBD1. CDR1 is SGHRS and CDR2 is YFSETQ in the germline V gene. V lost 4 bases, J lost 4 bases, and 15 bases stayed unmatched. The CDR3 is 18 amino acids. CDR3 amino acids: CASSEGDRGPQPEYEQYF. The CDR3 region has the DNA TGCGCCAGCAGCGAAGGGGACAGGGGGCCCCAGCCCGAATACGAGCAGTACTTC.

For the CDR3, the DNA is TGTGCCAGCAGCAAAGACAGGGTGGTAGATGGCTACACCTTC. Its protein is CASSKDRVVDGYTF. The J gene is TRBJ1-2, the V gene TRBV21-1; TRBD1 reflects the table's D call only, with no check against the DNA. TRBV21-1 is marked as a pseudogene. The CDR3 consists of 14 residues.

This chain uses TRBV5-1 with TRBJ2-7; 10 positions agree with TRBD2. The germline V gene has CDR1 SGHRS and CDR2 YFSETQ. Germline trimming cut 1 base from V and 9 bases from J; bases unmatched to any gene: 7. This CDR3 region has 14 residues. The CDR3 DNA reads as TGCGCCAGCAGCTTGACTAGCGGGGCCGTTGGGCAGTACTTC. Translated: CASSLTSGAVGQYF.

The chain links TRBV18 to TRBJ2-5, with TRBD2 matching over 7 bases. The CDR3 covers 14 residues. The V gene's germline CDR1 is KGHSH and CDR2 LQKENI. V gave up 3 bases and J gave up 3 bases; unmatched junction bases: 4. The CDR3 DNA follows: TGTGCCAGCTCACCTCGGGAGGCAGAAGAGACCCAGTACTTC. It codes for CASSPREAEETQYF.

V is TRBV27 and J is TRBJ1-3, with a tentative D call TRBD1 (5 bases). V was shortened by 6 bases and J by 0 bases, with 12 bases between the two germline ends. The CDR3 sequence is 15 residues long. Germline V gene sequence: CDR1 MNHEY, CDR2 SMNVEV (reference sequence). DNA of the CDR3: TGTGCCAGCAGAAGACAGTTAGGCTCTGGAAACACCATATATTTT. Its protein product is CASRRQLGSGNTIYF.

The chain links TRBV6-5 to TRBJ1-2; 9 positions match TRBD1. Per the germline V gene, CDR1 is MNHEY and CDR2 is SVGAGI. V was pared by 8 bases and J by 3 bases, with 10 bases of the junction left unmatched. This CDR3 is 15 amino acids long. The CDR3 loop is CASVSPGTGYYGYTF. Here the CDR3 DNA reads TGTGCCAGCGTTTCCCCCGGGACAGGGTACTATGGCTACACCTTC.

The chain carries TRBV28 and TRBJ2-7; D is unclear. Per germline, CDR1 MDHEN and CDR2 SYDVKM. Trimming left V 6 bases short and J 3 bases short, with 15 bases between. The CDR3 extends over 14 amino acids. CDR3: CASSLFPSGYEQYF. As DNA, the CDR3 is TGTGCCAGCAGCCTTTTCCCCTCGGGCTACGAGCAGTACTTC. The whole variable domain, remainder taken from reference TRBV28 and TRBJ2-7, is DVKVTQSSRYLVKRTGEKVFLECVQDMDHENMFWYRQDPGLGLRLIYFSYDVKMKEKGDIPEGYSVSREKKERFSLILESASTNQTSMYLCASSLFPSGYEQYFGPGTRLTVT.

Here the CDR3 DNA reads TGCGCCAGCAGCCTCGGACAGGGGTTTGGTTCACCCCTCCACTTT. It translates to CASSLGQGFGSPLHF. The J gene is TRBJ1-6, the V gene TRBV5-1; 9 bases are a match to TRBD1. With V trimmed by 4 bases and J by 9 bases, 8 bases remained unmatched. Germline values: CDR1 SGHRS, CDR2 YFSETQ. The CDR3 has 15 amino acids.

The rearrangement links TRBV27 to TRBJ2-3, with TRBD1 identical over 9 bases. V lost 6 bases, J lost 5 bases, and 15 bases stayed unmatched. The CDR3 is 17 amino acids. The V gene's germline CDR1 is MNHEY and CDR2 SMNVEV (reference sequence). The CDR3 spells CASRPDRGSYFRDTQYF. The DNA for the CDR3 is TGTGCCAGCAGGCCGGACAGGGGAAGTTATTTCCGAGATACGCAGTATTTT.

The chain couples TRBV4-2 to TRBJ2-7; D gene ambiguous. The CDR3 has 13 residues. Germline V lookup: CDR1 LGHNA, CDR2 YNFKEQ. Trimming removed 1 base from V and 4 bases from J, with 8 bases in between. The CDR3: CASSQAAGYEQYF. CDR3 sequence (DNA): TGTGCCAGCAGCCAAGCGGCAGGATACGAGCAGTACTTC.